This TCR beta chain came from a study of blood T cell repertoires in COVID-19. For the study at large: Samples representing acute and convalescent COVID-19 were sourced from the United States, Italy and Spain.

The CDR3 loop spans 13 amino acids. From germline, CDR1 is MNHEY and CDR2 SVGAGI. V was clipped by 2 bases and J by 7 bases, with 9 bases between them. Data came from immunoSEQ multiplex PCR; TCRdb stores just in-frame clones and leaves some out. This repertoire shows under 150,000 clones, roughly 90% found once; its top ten account for around 4.6%. The sequence derives from a man aged 60-69 years with COVID-19, enrolled during active disease. This sequence joins TRBV6-5 and TRBJ1-5; D call uncertain. The sample was peripheral blood. Here the CDR3 DNA reads TGTGCCAGCAGTTACGATTGGAGGCAGCCCCAGCATTTT. Its protein product is CASSYDWRQPQHF.